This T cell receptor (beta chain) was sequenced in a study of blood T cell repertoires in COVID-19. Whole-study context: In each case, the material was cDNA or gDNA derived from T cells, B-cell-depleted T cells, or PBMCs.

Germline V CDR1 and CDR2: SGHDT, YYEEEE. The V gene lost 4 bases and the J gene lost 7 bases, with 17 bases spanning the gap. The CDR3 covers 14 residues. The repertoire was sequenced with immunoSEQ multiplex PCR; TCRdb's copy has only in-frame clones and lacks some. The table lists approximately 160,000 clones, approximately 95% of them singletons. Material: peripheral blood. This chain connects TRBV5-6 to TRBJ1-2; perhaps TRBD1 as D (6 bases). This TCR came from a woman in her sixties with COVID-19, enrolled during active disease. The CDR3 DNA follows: TGTGCCAGCAGCCTCCAACAGGGTCGGGGTGGCTACACCTTC. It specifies CASSLQQGRGGYTF.